This T cell receptor (beta chain) comes out of a study of T cell changes during pregnancy in multiple sclerosis. CDR1 and CDR2 (germline): MNHEY, SMNVEV (reference sequence). Trimming removed 1 base at V and 9 bases at J, with 10 bases between. The CDR3 totals 13 residues. Produced via immunoSEQ multiplex PCR; TCRdb's table is partial and in-frame only. The sample has roughly 39,000 clones; under 95% are singletons. Material for sequencing was PBMCs (not recorded whether the cells were cultured). This receptor was obtained from a female donor with multiple sclerosis, enrolled in a pregnancy study. The gene calls are TRBV27 and TRBJ2-4; D unresolved. The CDR3 is CASSLWYGGIQYF. The DNA of the CDR3 is TGTGCCAGCAGTTTATGGTACGGTGGCATTCAGTACTTC.